The clone carrying this T cell receptor (beta chain) was seen a handful of times. Its specificity is unknown. Overall study results and limits: Tumor Treg TCRs overlapped most with tumor naive CD4+ cells. Tumor memory CD4+ T cell TCR gene usage clustered with blood and lymph node memory CD4+ cells and lymph node naive CD4+ cells.

The CDR3 totals 11 residues. Germline CDR1 LGHNA, CDR2 YNFKEQ. V was trimmed by 2 bases and J by 5 bases, leaving 3 bases between them. Semi-nested PCR with Nested Universal Primer A followed constant-region reverse priming of full-length variable regions. Each CDR3 protein is one row after TCRdb ran MiXCR on the 5' RACE reads. There are about 6,700 distinct CDR3 sequences in the sample; around half occur only once, and around 3% lies in the top ten. The sample consisted of naive CD4+ T cells sorted from a lymph node. As for subset: naive CD4+ T cells, CD4+CD45RA+CD25-. The chain joins TRBV4-2 to TRBJ2-5; D unclear. The TCR sequence derives from a female donor with breast cancer. The CDR3 DNA reads TGTGCCAGCAGCCAAAGTGAGACCCAGTACTTC. Protein sequence: CASSQSETQYF.